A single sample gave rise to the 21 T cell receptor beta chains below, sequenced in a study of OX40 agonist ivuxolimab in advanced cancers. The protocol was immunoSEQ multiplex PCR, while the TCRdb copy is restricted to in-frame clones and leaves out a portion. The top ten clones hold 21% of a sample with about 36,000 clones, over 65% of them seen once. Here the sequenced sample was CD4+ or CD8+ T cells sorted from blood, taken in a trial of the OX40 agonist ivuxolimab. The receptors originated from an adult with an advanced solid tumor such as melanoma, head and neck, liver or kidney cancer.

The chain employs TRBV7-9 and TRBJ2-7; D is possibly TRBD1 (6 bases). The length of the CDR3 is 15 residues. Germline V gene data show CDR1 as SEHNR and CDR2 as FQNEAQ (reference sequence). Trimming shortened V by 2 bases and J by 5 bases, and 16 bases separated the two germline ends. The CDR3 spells CASSLLNTQGHEQYF. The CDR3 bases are TGTGCCAGCAGCTTATTGAACACACAGGGCCACGAGCAGTACTTC.

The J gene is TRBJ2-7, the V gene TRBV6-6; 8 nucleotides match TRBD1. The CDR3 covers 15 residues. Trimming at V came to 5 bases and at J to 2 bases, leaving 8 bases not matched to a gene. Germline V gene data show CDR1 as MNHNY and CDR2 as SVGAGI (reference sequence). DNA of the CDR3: TGTGCCAGCAGTCCTCGGACAGGGCTGGCCTACGAGCAGTACTTC. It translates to CASSPRTGLAYEQYF.

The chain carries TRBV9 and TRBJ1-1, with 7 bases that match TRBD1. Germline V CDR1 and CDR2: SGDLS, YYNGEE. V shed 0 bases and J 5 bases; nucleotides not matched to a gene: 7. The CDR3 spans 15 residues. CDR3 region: CASSVGEGARTEAFF. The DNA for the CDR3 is TGTGCCAGCAGCGTAGGGGAGGGGGCGCGGACTGAAGCTTTCTTT.

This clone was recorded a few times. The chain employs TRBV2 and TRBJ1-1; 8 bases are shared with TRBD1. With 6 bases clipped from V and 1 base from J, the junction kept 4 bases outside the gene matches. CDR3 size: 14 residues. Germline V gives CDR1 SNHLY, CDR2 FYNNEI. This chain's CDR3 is CASSDRGQNTEAFF. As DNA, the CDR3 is TGTGCCAGCAGCGACAGGGGACAGAACACTGAAGCTTTCTTT.

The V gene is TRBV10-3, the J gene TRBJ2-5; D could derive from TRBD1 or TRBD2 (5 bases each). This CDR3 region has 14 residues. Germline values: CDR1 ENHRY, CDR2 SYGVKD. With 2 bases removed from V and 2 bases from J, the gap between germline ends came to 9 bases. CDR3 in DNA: TGTGCCATCAGTGAGGGGGGTAGGCAAGAGACCCAGTACTTC. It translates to CAISEGGRQETQYF.

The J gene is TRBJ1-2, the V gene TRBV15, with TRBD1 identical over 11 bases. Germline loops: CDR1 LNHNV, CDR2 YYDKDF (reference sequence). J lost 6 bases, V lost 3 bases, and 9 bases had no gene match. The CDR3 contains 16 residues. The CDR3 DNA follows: TGTGCCACCAGCAGGGCTAGGACAGGGGGCTTAGATGGCTACACCTTC. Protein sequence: CATSRARTGGLDGYTF.

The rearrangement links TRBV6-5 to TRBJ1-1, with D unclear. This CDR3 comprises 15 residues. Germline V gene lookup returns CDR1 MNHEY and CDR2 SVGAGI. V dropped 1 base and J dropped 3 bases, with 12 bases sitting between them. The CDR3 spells CASSYLGSRDTEAFF. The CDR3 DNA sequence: TGTGCCAGCAGTTACTTGGGGAGTCGGGACACTGAAGCTTTCTTT.

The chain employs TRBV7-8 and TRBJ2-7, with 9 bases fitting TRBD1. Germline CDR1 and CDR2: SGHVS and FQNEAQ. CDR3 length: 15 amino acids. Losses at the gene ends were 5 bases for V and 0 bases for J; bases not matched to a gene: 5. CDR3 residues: CASSLRDRASYEQYF. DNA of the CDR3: TGTGCCAGCAGCCTCCGGGACAGGGCCTCCTACGAGCAGTACTTC.

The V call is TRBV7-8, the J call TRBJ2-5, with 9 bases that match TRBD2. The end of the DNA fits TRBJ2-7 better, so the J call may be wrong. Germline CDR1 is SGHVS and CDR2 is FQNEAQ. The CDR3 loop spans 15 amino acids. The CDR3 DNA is TGTGCCAGCAGCTTACGCGGGAGGGCCCTCTACGAGCAGTACTTC. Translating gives CASSLRGRALYEQYF.

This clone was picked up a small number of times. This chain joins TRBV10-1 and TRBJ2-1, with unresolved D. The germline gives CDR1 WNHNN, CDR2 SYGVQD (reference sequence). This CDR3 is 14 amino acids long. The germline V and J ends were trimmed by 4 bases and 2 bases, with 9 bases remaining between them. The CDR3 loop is CASSVKVAYNEQFF. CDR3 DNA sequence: TGCGCCAGCAGTGTAAAAGTAGCCTACAATGAGCAGTTCTTC.

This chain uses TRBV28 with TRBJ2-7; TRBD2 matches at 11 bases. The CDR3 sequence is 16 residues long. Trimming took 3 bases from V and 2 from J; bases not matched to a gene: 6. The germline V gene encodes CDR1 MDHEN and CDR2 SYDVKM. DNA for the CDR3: TGTGCCAGCAGTTTTGGGACTAGCGGAGATCCCTACGAGCAGTACTTC. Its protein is CASSFGTSGDPYEQYF.

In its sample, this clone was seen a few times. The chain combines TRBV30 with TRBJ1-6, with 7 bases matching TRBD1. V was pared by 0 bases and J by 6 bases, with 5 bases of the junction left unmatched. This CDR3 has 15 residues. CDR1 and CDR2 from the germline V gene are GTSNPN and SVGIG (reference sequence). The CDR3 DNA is TGTGCCTGGAGTGTACCGGCAGGGGGTAATTCACCCCTCCACTTT. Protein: CAWSVPAGGNSPLHF.

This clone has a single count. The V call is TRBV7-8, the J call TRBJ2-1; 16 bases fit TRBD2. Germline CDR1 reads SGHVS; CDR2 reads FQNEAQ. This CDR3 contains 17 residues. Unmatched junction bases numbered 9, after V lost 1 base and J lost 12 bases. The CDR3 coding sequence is TGTGCCAGCAGCTTAGTTCGGGGACTAGCGGGGGGGCCAGGGCAGTTCTTC. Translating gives CASSLVRGLAGGPGQFF.

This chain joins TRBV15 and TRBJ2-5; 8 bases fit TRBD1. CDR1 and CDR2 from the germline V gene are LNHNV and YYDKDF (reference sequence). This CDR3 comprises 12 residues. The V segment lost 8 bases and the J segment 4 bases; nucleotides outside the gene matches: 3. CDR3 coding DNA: TGTGCCACCGGAACAGGGGGAGAGACCCAGTACTTC. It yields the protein CATGTGGETQYF.

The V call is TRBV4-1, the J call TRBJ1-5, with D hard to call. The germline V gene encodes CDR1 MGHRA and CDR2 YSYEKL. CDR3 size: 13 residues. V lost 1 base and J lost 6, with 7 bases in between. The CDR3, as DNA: TGCGCCAGCAGCCAAGGGTTTGGTCAGCCCCAGCATTTT. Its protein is CASSQGFGQPQHF.

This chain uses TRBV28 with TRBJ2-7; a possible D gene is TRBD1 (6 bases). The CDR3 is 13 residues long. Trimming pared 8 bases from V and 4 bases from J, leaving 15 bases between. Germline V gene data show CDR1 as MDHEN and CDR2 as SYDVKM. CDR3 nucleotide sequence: TGTGCCAGCCTTAGCAGGACAGATTACGAGCAGTACTTC. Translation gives CASLSRTDYEQYF. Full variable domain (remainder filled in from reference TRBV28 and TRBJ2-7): DVKVTQSSRYLVKRTGEKVFLECVQDMDHENMFWYRQDPGLGLRLIYFSYDVKMKEKGDIPEGYSVSREKKERFSLILESASTNQTSMYLCASLSRTDYEQYFGPGTRLTVT.

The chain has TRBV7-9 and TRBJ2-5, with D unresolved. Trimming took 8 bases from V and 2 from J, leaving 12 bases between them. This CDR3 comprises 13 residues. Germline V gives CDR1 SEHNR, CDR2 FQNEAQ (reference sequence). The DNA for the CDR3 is TGTGCCAGCGGCGGCAGTAGTCAAGAGACCCAGTACTTC. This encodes CASGGSSQETQYF.

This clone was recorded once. The CDR3 here is CASSLEWNEQFF. DNA for the CDR3: TGTGCCAGCAGCTTAGAGTGGAATGAGCAGTTCTTC. V and J are TRBV13 and TRBJ2-1; no clear D gene. Germline CDR1 reads PRHDT; CDR2 reads FYEKMQ (reference sequence). Trimming pared 1 base from V and 7 bases from J, leaving 5 bases between. This CDR3 comprises 12 residues. The full variable domain, rest sourced from reference TRBV13 and TRBJ2-1, is AAGVIQSPRHLIKEKRETATLKCYPIPRHDTVYWYQQGPGQDPQFLISFYEKMQSDKGSIPDRFSAQQFSDYHSELNMSSLELGDSALYFCASSLEWNEQFFGPGTRLTVL.

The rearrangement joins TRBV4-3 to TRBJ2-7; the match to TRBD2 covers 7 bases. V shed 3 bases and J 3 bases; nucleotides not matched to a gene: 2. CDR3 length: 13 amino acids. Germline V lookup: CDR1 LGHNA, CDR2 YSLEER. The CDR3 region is CASSHWGGYEQYF. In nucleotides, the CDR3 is TGCGCCAGCAGCCATTGGGGGGGCTACGAGCAGTACTTC.

CDR3 bases: TGTGCCAGCAGCAAAGAGGGAGGAACTAATGAAAAACTGTTTTTT. This gives the protein CASSKEGGTNEKLFF. V is TRBV21-1 and J is TRBJ1-4. TRBV21-1 is shown as a pseudogene. CDR3 length: 15 residues.

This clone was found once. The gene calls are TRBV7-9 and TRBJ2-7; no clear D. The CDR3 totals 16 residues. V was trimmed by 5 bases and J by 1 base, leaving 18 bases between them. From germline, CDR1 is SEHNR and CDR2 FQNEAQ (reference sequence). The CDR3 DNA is TGTGCCAGCAGCCCAAAAGCGAAGACTGCATCCTACGAGCAGTACTTC. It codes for CASSPKAKTASYEQYF.